Listed here are 9 T cell receptor beta chains from one sample, sequenced in a study of T cell responses to AZD1222 COVID-19 vaccine. The method was immunoSEQ multiplex PCR; TCRdb's version includes in-frame clones alone and lacks a portion of them. The sample lists tens of thousands of clones, around 88% occurring once. The sequencing used peripheral blood, collected 28 days after the second dose of the MenACWY control vaccine. The receptors originated from an adult who received the MenACWY meningococcal vaccine as a control.

The gene calls are TRBV13 and TRBJ2-2; weak D call: TRBD1 (6 bases). Germline V gene data show CDR1 as PRHDT and CDR2 as FYEKMQ (reference sequence). The V end lost 3 bases, the J end lost 1 base, and 12 bases lay between the germline ends. This CDR3 has 16 amino acids. This CDR3 reads CASSFPSRGNTGELFF. The CDR3 DNA follows: TGTGCCAGCAGCTTCCCATCCAGGGGGAACACCGGGGAGCTGTTTTTT.

The V and J genes are TRBV5-8 and TRBJ2-5, with D unresolved. The V end lost 0 bases, the J end lost 4 bases, and 7 bases lay between the germline ends. This CDR3 is built from 13 residues. Germline CDR1 reads SGHTS; CDR2 reads YDEGEE. The CDR3 spells CASSLGPRETQYF. In DNA form, the CDR3 reads TGTGCCAGCAGCTTGGGGCCGAGAGAGACCCAGTACTTC.

The gene calls are TRBV5-1 and TRBJ1-5; D possibly corresponds to TRBD1 (6 bases). Germline V lookup: CDR1 SGHRS, CDR2 YFSETQ. The CDR3 has 15 amino acids. Trimming removed 0 bases at V and 4 bases at J, with 11 bases between. The CDR3 DNA reads as TGCGCCAGCAGCTTGGCCGGACAGTATAATCAGCCCCAGCATTTT. This codes for CASSLAGQYNQPQHF.

J is TRBJ2-3 and V is TRBV2; 9 bases align to TRBD2. The CDR3 totals 13 residues. V lost 7 bases, J lost 5 bases, and 4 bases stayed unmatched. The germline V gene has CDR1 SNHLY and CDR2 FYNNEI. CDR3 sequence (DNA): TGTGCCAGCACTAGCGGGGTAGTAGATACGCAGTATTTT. Its translation: CASTSGVVDTQYF.

The chain carries TRBV23-1 and TRBJ2-2; D gene ambiguous. TRBV23-1 is marked as an open reading frame, function uncertain. There are 15 residues in the CDR3. The V end was cut by 0 bases, the J end by 5 bases, with 10 bases between. The CDR3 nucleotides read TGCGCCAGCAGTCAATCGAGGTCCCGTACCGGGGAGCTGTTTTTT. Encoded protein: CASSQSRSRTGELFF.

The rearrangement joins TRBV5-1 to TRBJ2-7, with D perhaps given as TRBD1 or TRBD2 (5 bases each). The V gene lost 0 bases and the J gene lost 0 bases, with 7 bases spanning the gap. This CDR3 is built from 14 residues. CDR1 and CDR2 from the germline V gene are SGHRS and YFSETQ. CDR3 residues: CASSLGGSSYEQYF. The CDR3 DNA is TGCGCCAGCAGCTTGGGGGGGTCCTCCTACGAGCAGTACTTC.

V is TRBV7-2 and J is TRBJ2-7; D is uncertain. Germline-derived CDR1 and CDR2 are SGHTA and FQGNSA. This CDR3 has 11 residues. V was pared by 5 bases and J by 3 bases, with 5 bases between. The CDR3 spells CASSPRYEQYF. CDR3 nucleotides: TGTGCCAGCAGCCCCCGCTACGAGCAGTACTTC.

The gene calls are TRBV5-1 and TRBJ1-1, with a weak D call TRBD1 (5 bases). V shed 4 bases and J shed 4 bases, with 11 bases lying between them. The CDR3 covers 13 residues. In germline, CDR1 is SGHRS, CDR2 YFSETQ. The CDR3 region has the DNA TGCGCCAGCAGCGGTGGGGGTAGCACTGAAGCTTTCTTT. This encodes CASSGGGSTEAFF.

V and J are TRBV19 and TRBJ2-1; D unclear. From germline, CDR1 is LNHDA and CDR2 SQIVND (reference sequence). With 5 bases removed from V and 0 bases from J, the gap between germline ends came to 11 bases. The CDR3 loop spans 15 amino acids. The CDR3, as DNA: TGTGCCAGTAGTCAACTTCAGAGCTCCTACAATGAGCAGTTCTTC. Its protein is CASSQLQSSYNEQFF.